This paragraph covers one T cell receptor (beta chain) sequence. Its recognized antigen is unknown. No much larger clone is present one base from it, and per-base qualities are unavailable. These data belong to a study of T cell repertoires in breast cancer listed by TCRdb under 2016. In terms of the full investigation: Tumors, lymph nodes and peripheral blood lymphocytes from breast cancer patients were profiled in the study, along with peripheral blood from healthy control donors. Most of the roughly 21 patient tumors analyzed for shared TCRs were ER+/PR+. Because breast cancer has a low mutational burden and common mutations are rare, the study reasoned that TCRs shared between breast cancer patients would target shared antigens. Nine healthy donors, of an age range similar to that of the patients, were included as controls. After being minced and digested with Liberase and DNase, tumors and tumor-involved lymph nodes were passed through 70-um and 40-um filters. Tumor-free lymph nodes were processed without enzymatic digestion, and blood samples were separated by Ficoll. Sequencing yielded on average roughly 550,000 sequences per sample and approximately 9.5 reads per input cell. The research as a whole found: TRBV7 predominated among shared TCRs, which may reflect tumor recognition or a mispriming bias from eight TRBV7 primers. Genuine antitumor clones may have been missed because singleton TCRs were discarded and only part of each tumor was sampled. Fewer than 20 TCR pairs were shared across seven or more patient tumors and were rarely found in control blood, which suggested possible tumor specificity. Tumor-involved sentinel lymph nodes shared about fourfold more TCRs with matched tumor repertoires than tumor-free nodes (around 8% versus 2.1%). Shared TCRs were encoded by various nucleotide sequences, which suggests selection and expansion based on antigen. Because transcript abundance and primer differences skewed clone recovery, emulsion RT-PCR was regarded as qualitative rather than quantitative.

Receptor libraries were prepared by emulsion pairing. Unpaired genes were suppressed in a second nested PCR with blocking oligos, after which Illumina adaptors and barcodes were added in a third nested PCR. Each emulsion RT-PCR master mix held about 4,500-250,000 T cells and included C-region, Stepout and V-region primers. The emulsions were generated using the Micellula Emulsion and Purification Kit, and the RT-PCR was run with Qiagen OneStep RT-PCR reagents. Pooled libraries were sequenced with paired-end 2 x 250 reads on an Illumina MiSeq. In the authors' own workflow: Read pairs were joined in Galaxy and clipped at the engineered overlap into separate alpha and beta files, and reads that were not clipped were discarded. Alpha-beta pairs were assigned with CompleteTCR, a MiTCR-based pipeline that links chains sharing read cluster identifiers using an R script. TCR sequences that were observed only once, about 1-3.4% of the total, were removed as potential sequencing errors. The public sequencing data were trimmed at Q25 with fastp and processed into clonotypes with MiXCR by TCRdb, which kept only in-frame beta chains. CDR3 protein sequences are deduplicated, and each keeps its most common genes and DNA. The V and J calls follow TCRdb's processing rather than the paper's. The sample table holds about 40,000 distinct CDR3 sequences, of which about 48% were seen once. The ten biggest clones cover approximately 60% of the sample.

To analyze paired alpha-beta TCRs of CD8+ T cells, the study used an expanded emulsion RT-PCR method with primers covering all TCR V genes. Before emulsion RT-PCR, CD8+ T cells were isolated with a CD8 positive selection kit and incubated overnight in roughly 9.1 IU/mL IL-2. Trimming costs V 2 bases and J 5 bases, and their ends lie 12 bases apart. CDR1 and CDR2 were assigned from the germline V gene (reference sequence) as LGHDT and YNNKEL. The CDR3 numbers 14 residues from cysteine through phenylalanine. Here the CDR3 DNA is all that survives: 42 bases in frame from base 1. Sequenced input: CD8+ T cells. Recombination joined TRBV3-1 with TRBJ2-5; D gene: possibly TRBD2, on 5 matching bases. This TCR was recovered from a pool of human donors with breast cancer or a healthy control (not recorded which). CDR3 reads: CASSQSGEKETQYF. The DNA is as follows: TGTGCCAGCAGCCAAAGCGGTGAAAAGGAGACCCAGTACTTC.